Listed below are T cell receptor beta chains from one sample, sequenced in a study of control samples from healthy donors and cancer patients. The data were produced by immunoSEQ multiplex PCR, yet TCRdb's version contains in-frame clones alone and is incomplete. This table holds around 99,000 clones, around 88% found once. Sequencing was done on a sample of blood. The source of these receptors is a woman between 45 and 65 years old in good health. Each CDR3 is given without its conserved first and last residue. The D gene is left open where the match is weak.

len,v_gene,d_gene,j_gene,CDR3aa
13,TRBV6-5,TRBD1,TRBJ1-5,ASRTQGVRNQPQH
13,TRBV2,TRBD1,TRBJ1-5,ASRGGQGFNQPQH
11,TRBV5-4,-,TRBJ1-4,ASHGRVGEKLF
12,TRBV7-9,-,TRBJ1-2,ASSLGADIYGYT
13,TRBV9,-,TRBJ1-1,ASSPHEGMSTEAF
12,TRBV4-1,-,TRBJ2-2,ASSQARNTGELF
11,TRBV29-1,-,TRBJ1-4,SVGGMLNEKLF
11,TRBV12-3/TRBV12-4,-,TRBJ2-3,ASSVRVTDTQY
13,TRBV6-5,TRBD1,TRBJ2-7,ASIERGTGSYEQY
15,TRBV5-1,TRBD2,TRBJ2-3,ASSGLAGGFSTDTQY
9,TRBV30,-,TRBJ1-2,AWSRRYGYT
11,TRBV27,-,TRBJ2-3,ASRRAGTDTQY
13,TRBV4-1,-,TRBJ2-2,ASSQQGWNTGELF
11,TRBV9,-,TRBJ2-7,ASSPQGAYEQY
13,TRBV2,TRBD2,TRBJ2-7,ASTLSGGGTGEQY
10,TRBV6-5,-,TRBJ2-3,ASSFEVGTQY
13,TRBV7-3,TRBD2,TRBJ2-3,ASSSSGLSTDTQY
9,TRBV2,-,TRBJ2-1,ASPFGVGQF
12,TRBV29-1,TRBD1,TRBJ2-5,SAAGTGTREAQY
13,TRBV28,-,TRBJ2-7,AIVRASGPGSEQY
11,TRBV2,-,TRBJ2-3,ASRARDGDTQY
11,TRBV7-3,TRBD1,TRBJ1-1,ASSPGGNTEAF
11,TRBV27,-,TRBJ2-2,ASSQGEAGELF
13,TRBV6-1,-,TRBJ1-2,ASSEAGTATYGYT
13,TRBV5-6,-,TRBJ2-1,ASSLDGGPYNEQF
13,TRBV18,-,TRBJ2-2,ASSRGQSNTGELF
13,TRBV7-3,-,TRBJ2-2,ASSWGEPTTGELF
12,TRBV11-2,-,TRBJ2-7,ASSFGPLPYEQY
12,TRBV3-1/TRBV3-2,-,TRBJ1-1,ASSRGSKVAEAF
13,TRBV9,-,TRBJ1-6,ASSLGRNYNSPLH
19,TRBV28,TRBD1,TRBJ1-5,ASSLPNLRDRALYSNQPQH
11,TRBV11-3,-,TRBJ2-1,ASSPIGGNEQF
12,TRBV15,-,TRBJ1-6,ATSRDSSNSPLH
8,TRBV25-1,-,TRBJ1-1,ASSGRRAF
11,TRBV7-3,-,TRBJ1-1,ASSLWQNTEAF
10,TRBV2,-,TRBJ2-1,ASSGDANEQF
12,TRBV27,TRBD1,TRBJ1-2,ASSRDRGEYGYT
11,TRBV30,-,TRBJ1-5,AWSEQANQPQH